The 29 T cell receptor beta chains reported below all come from one sample, sequenced in a study of T cells in localized non-small cell lung cancer. Assay: immunoSEQ multiplex PCR; the TCRdb copy retains only in-frame clones and omits some. This sample has about 83,000 clones, with approximately 80% found just once. Here the sequenced sample was peripheral blood, taken before any cancer treatment. The receptors were sampled from a female donor of 60 years or more with stage I lung adenocarcinoma.

The genes are TRBV5-8 and TRBJ1-5; D unclear. The CDR3 contains 15 residues. Deletions cut 1 base from V and 3 bases from J, with 11 bases between. Germline CDR1 reads SGHTS; CDR2 reads YDEGEE. The CDR3 bases are TGTGCCAGCAGCTTGCGGTTTTCCCCCAATCAGCCCCAGCATTTT. Translating gives CASSLRFSPNQPQHF.

This clone was picked up one time. The genes are TRBV19 and TRBJ1-2; no reliable D call. CDR1 and CDR2 from the germline V gene are LNHDA and SQIVND (reference sequence). The CDR3 has 13 residues. Trimming shortened V by 6 bases and J by 4 bases, and 12 bases separated the two germline ends. CDR3 loop: CASSSRNIYGYTF. The DNA of the CDR3 is TGTGCCAGTAGCAGCCGTAATATCTATGGCTACACCTTC.

The chain links TRBV6-5 to TRBJ2-7; 10 bases align to TRBD2. With V trimmed by 6 bases and J by 0 bases, 5 bases remained unmatched. The CDR3 covers 15 residues. CDR1 MNHEY and CDR2 SVGAGI come from the germline V gene. The CDR3 nucleotides read TGTGCCAGCAGCAAACTAGCGGGGCTCTCCTACGAGCAGTACTTC. Amino acid sequence: CASSKLAGLSYEQYF.

The V and J genes are TRBV18 and TRBJ1-1; 9 bases map to TRBD1. With V trimmed by 5 bases and J by 1 base, 5 bases remained unmatched. CDR1 KGHSH and CDR2 LQKENI come from the germline V gene. The CDR3 contains 15 residues. CDR3 nucleotides: TGTGCCAGCTCATACAAGGGACAGGGGAACACTGAAGCTTTCTTT. Residues: CASSYKGQGNTEAFF.

The chain combines TRBV5-6 with TRBJ1-6; D remains ambiguous. Trimming shortened V by 2 bases and J by 10 bases, and 16 bases separated the two germline ends. The CDR3 is made up of 15 amino acids. CDR1 and CDR2 from the germline V gene are SGHDT and YYEEEE. CDR3 region: CASSFFTQQGSPLHF. CDR3 DNA: TGTGCCAGCAGCTTCTTCACCCAACAAGGGTCACCCCTCCACTTT. The full variable domain, with the rest looked up from reference TRBV5-6 and TRBJ1-6, is DAGVTQSPTHLIKTRGQQVTLRCSPKSGHDTVSWYQQALGQGPQFIFQYYEEEERQRGNFPDRFSGHQFPNYSSELNVNALLLGDSALYLCASSFFTQQGSPLHFGNGTRLTVT.

This chain joins TRBV7-3 and TRBJ2-5; D is unresolved. This CDR3 spans 13 amino acids. The germline V gene encodes CDR1 SGHTA and CDR2 FQGTGA. V gave up 1 base and J gave up 5 bases, with 8 bases separating them. CDR3 DNA sequence: TGTGCCAGCAGCTTAAACAGTTGGGAGACCCAGTACTTC. This translates into CASSLNSWETQYF.

The rearrangement uses TRBV12-5 and TRBJ2-2; no clear D gene. The germline V and J ends were trimmed by 3 bases and 3 bases, with 2 bases remaining between them. CDR1 and CDR2 (germline): LGHNT, FRNRAP. The CDR3 runs to 12 residues. The CDR3 protein is CASGLYTGELFF. The CDR3 nucleotides read TGTGCTAGTGGTTTATACACCGGGGAGCTGTTTTTT.

This clone was detected only once. J is TRBJ2-1 and V is TRBV29-1, with 8 nucleotides matching TRBD2. Germline V gene data show CDR1 as SQVTM and CDR2 as ANQGSEA. V lost 4 bases, J lost 13 bases, and 6 bases stayed unmatched. The CDR3 is made up of 11 amino acids. CDR3 loop: CSVVLREDQFF. The CDR3 nucleotides read TGCAGCGTTGTATTGCGGGAGGACCAGTTCTTC.

The gene calls are TRBV19 and TRBJ2-5; 12 bases match TRBD2. Germline CDR1 LNHDA, CDR2 SQIVND (reference sequence). The CDR3 spans 15 residues. V trimming: 6 bases; J trimming: 5 bases; junction bases outside the gene matches: 7. CDR3 in DNA: TGTGCCAGTAGCAGACTAGCGGGAGCGTATGAGACCCAGTACTTC. Encoded protein: CASSRLAGAYETQYF.

This chain links TRBV28 with TRBJ2-1, with no clear D. V shed 6 bases and J shed 6 bases, with 9 bases lying between them. The CDR3 covers 12 residues. CDR1 is MDHEN and CDR2 is SYDVKM in the germline V gene. CDR3 DNA: TGTGCCAGCAGCATGAGGACCAATGAGCAGTTCTTC. Protein sequence: CASSMRTNEQFF.

The chain carries TRBV2 and TRBJ1-1; TRBD1 matches at 9 bases. Trimming at V came to 10 bases and at J to 4 bases, leaving 7 bases not matched to a gene. Germline CDR1 is SNHLY and CDR2 is FYNNEI. The CDR3 totals 13 residues. CDR3 bases: TGTGCCACTACGACAGGGGGTACCACTGAAGCTTTCTTT. It encodes CATTTGGTTEAFF.

With regard to this clone: The junction differs from germline at one of its ends, possibly a read error. J is TRBJ2-1 and V is TRBV7-7; D tentatively reads TRBD1 or TRBD2 (5 bases each). Looked up from germline, CDR1 is SSHAT and CDR2 is FNYEAQ (reference sequence). CDR3 length: 13 amino acids. The chain's CDR3 is CASSQAGTNEQFF. The CDR3 DNA reads as TGTGCTAGCAGTCAAGCCGGGACCAATGAGCAGTTCTTC.

The CDR3 DNA reads TGTGCCAGCAGCTTAGGTCACAGGGAGGGTGAAGCTTTCTTT. Translating it yields CASSLGHREGEAFF. The chain joins TRBV7-8 to TRBJ1-1; the D gene is possibly TRBD1 (6 bases). This CDR3 is built from 14 residues. Deletions cut 1 base from V and 7 bases from J, with 13 bases between. Germline V gives CDR1 SGHVS, CDR2 FQNEAQ.

The rearrangement links TRBV10-1 to TRBJ1-5, with 9 nucleotides matching TRBD1. The ends lost 10 bases at V and 6 bases at J; junction bases unmatched: 7. CDR1 is WNHNN, CDR2 SYGVQD, per germline (reference sequence). CDR3 length: 13 residues. The chain's CDR3 is CAIVSDRGQPQHF. The DNA of the CDR3 is TGCGCCATCGTCTCGGACAGGGGTCAGCCCCAGCATTTT.

This clone was seen more than once but under ten times. The chain carries TRBV5-1 and TRBJ2-6, with D perhaps given as TRBD1 or TRBD2 (7 bases each). The germline V gene has CDR1 SGHRS and CDR2 YFSETQ. V lost 4 bases, J lost 3 bases, and 11 bases lay in between. The CDR3 covers 15 residues. CDR3 protein: CASSQGGGGANVLTF. The CDR3 nucleotides are TGCGCCAGCAGCCAGGGGGGGGGTGGGGCCAACGTCCTGACTTTC.

This clone is a singleton in its sample. The chain couples TRBV27 to TRBJ1-3; D gene uncertain. The CDR3 consists of 15 residues. Germline V CDR1 and CDR2: MNHEY, SMNVEV (reference sequence). Trimming removed 3 bases from V and 4 bases from J, with 13 bases in between. The CDR3 here is CASSLGLFPGNTIYF. The CDR3 bases are TGTGCCAGCAGTTTGGGCCTTTTCCCGGGAAACACCATATATTTT.

The gene calls are TRBV7-8 and TRBJ1-4; D is unclear. V was cut by 2 bases and J by 0 bases, with 13 bases left in between. In germline, CDR1 is SGHVS, CDR2 FQNEAQ. This CDR3 is 17 amino acids long. CDR3 coding DNA: TGTGCCAGCAGCTTATTCGGGAGCTCAGCAACTAATGAAAAACTGTTTTTT. Translation: CASSLFGSSATNEKLFF.

This clone has just one count. The gene calls are TRBV5-1 and TRBJ2-1, with TRBD2 matching over 7 bases. The CDR3 length is 15 residues. V gave up 3 bases and J gave up 0 bases; unmatched junction bases: 3. Germline V gives CDR1 SGHRS, CDR2 YFSETQ. In DNA, the CDR3 is TGCGCCAGCAGCTCACGGGGGGACTCCTACAATGAGCAGTTCTTC. This translates into CASSSRGDSYNEQFF.

This chain connects TRBV11-3 to TRBJ1-1; D is perhaps TRBD1 (5 bases). Germline V gene sequence: CDR1 SGHNT, CDR2 YENEEA. The CDR3 consists of 14 residues. V lost 2 bases to trimming and J lost 10 bases, with 17 bases between them. The CDR3 DNA reads TGTGCCAGCAGCTTACGGGGAGGGGTGGACTTAGCTTTCTTT. Encoded protein: CASSLRGGVDLAFF.

The CDR3 DNA follows: TGTGCCAGCAGTGTCGACAGGGCCAGGGAAAAACTGTTTTTT. Translated, it gives CASSVDRAREKLFF. The V gene is TRBV6-1, the J gene TRBJ1-4, with 7 bases fitting TRBD1. Trimming at V came to 4 bases and at J to 8 bases, leaving 7 bases not matched to a gene. This CDR3 is 14 amino acids long. In germline, CDR1 is MNHNS, CDR2 SASEGT.

This clone was found once. The CDR3 DNA follows: TGTGCCAGCACCCCTGGGGGGGGCGGCAATCAGCCCCAGCATTTT. It encodes CASTPGGGGNQPQHF. The rearrangement uses TRBV28 and TRBJ1-5, with D possibly being TRBD1 (6 bases). The CDR3 totals 15 residues. The germline gives CDR1 MDHEN, CDR2 SYDVKM. V dropped 7 bases and J dropped 2 bases, with 15 bases sitting between them. Full variable domain (missing parts from reference TRBV28 and TRBJ1-5): DVKVTQSSRYLVKRTGEKVFLECVQDMDHENMFWYRQDPGLGLRLIYFSYDVKMKEKGDIPEGYSVSREKKERFSLILESASTNQTSMYLCASTPGGGGNQPQHFGDGTRLSIL.

The J gene is TRBJ2-5, the V gene TRBV9; the D gene could be TRBD1 or TRBD2 (5 bases each). The V and J ends lost 4 bases and 1 base respectively, with 11 bases between them. The CDR3 is 14 amino acids. Germline lookup yields CDR1 SGDLS and CDR2 YYNGEE. The CDR3 DNA is TGTGCCAGCAGCATGGGACGGAGCCAAGAGACCCAGTACTTC. This sequence encodes CASSMGRSQETQYF.

The chain joins TRBV19 to TRBJ2-7; D is unclear. The V gene's germline CDR1 is LNHDA and CDR2 SQIVND (reference sequence). This CDR3 spans 13 amino acids. With 9 bases removed from V and 1 base from J, the gap between germline ends came to 13 bases. CDR3 DNA sequence: TGTGCCAGCGGATTTGCTTATTCCTACGAGCAGTACTTC. Amino acids: CASGFAYSYEQYF.

This rearrangement joins TRBV6-1 to TRBJ2-6, with unresolved D. Germline loops: CDR1 MNHNS, CDR2 SASEGT. With 3 bases removed from V and 0 bases from J, the gap between germline ends came to 3 bases. The CDR3 sequence is 14 residues long. CDR3 amino acids: CASSDNSGANVLTF. In DNA form, the CDR3 reads TGTGCCAGCAGTGACAACTCTGGGGCCAACGTCCTGACTTTC.

This clone was observed a single time. The chain couples TRBV6-6 to TRBJ1-1, with D unresolved. Trimming removed 0 bases from V and 1 base from J, with 9 bases in between. Germline-derived CDR1 and CDR2 are MNHNY and SVGAGI (reference sequence). This CDR3 is built from 15 residues. Written as DNA, the CDR3 is TGTGCCAGCAGTTACTCGCCCAGCTCGAACACTGAAGCTTTCTTT. It specifies CASSYSPSSNTEAFF.

The J gene is TRBJ1-3, the V gene TRBV11-2; maybe TRBD1 (5 bases). The V gene's germline CDR1 is SGHAT and CDR2 FQNNGV. Trimming left V 4 bases short and J 0 bases short, with 16 bases between. The CDR3 is 17 residues long. The CDR3 sequence is CASSSLGGAFSGNTIYF. The CDR3 DNA reads as TGTGCCAGCAGCTCGTTGGGAGGGGCCTTCTCTGGAAACACCATATATTTT.

The chain uses TRBV9 and TRBJ1-1; possible D gene TRBD1, 5 bases. CDR3 length equals 17 residues. Per the germline V gene, CDR1 is SGDLS and CDR2 is YYNGEE. Trimming stripped 0 bases from V and 1 base from J, with 16 bases between. For the CDR3, the DNA is TGTGCCAGCAGCGTAGCTGGAGGGGCGATACCGAACACTGAAGCTTTCTTT. Translation: CASSVAGGAIPNTEAFF. Drawing the rest from reference TRBV9 and TRBJ1-1, the complete variable domain is DSGVTQTPKHLITATGQRVTLRCSPRSGDLSVYWYQQSLDQGLQFLIQYYNGEERAKGNILERFSAQQFPDLHSELNLSSLELGDSALYFCASSVAGGAIPNTEAFFGQGTRLTVV.

The V call is TRBV29-1, the J call TRBJ1-2; possibly TRBD1 for D (5 bases). Germline loops: CDR1 SQVTM, CDR2 ANQGSEA. The CDR3 has 13 amino acids. V gave up 3 bases and J gave up 6 bases, with 14 bases separating them. The CDR3 loop reads CSVEAGQVDGYTF. As DNA, the CDR3 is TGCAGCGTTGAGGCAGGGCAGGTGGATGGCTACACCTTC.

This chain joins TRBV7-3 and TRBJ2-3, with D unclear. Trimming stripped 1 base from V and 0 bases from J, with 5 bases between. Germline V lookup: CDR1 SGHTA, CDR2 FQGTGA. CDR3 length equals 14 residues. The DNA of the CDR3 is TGTGCCAGCAGCTTAAAGGAAAGCACAGATACGCAGTATTTT. It is translated as CASSLKESTDTQYF.